This T cell receptor beta chain is from a study of T cell responses to AZD1222 COVID-19 vaccine. The germline V gene encodes CDR1 LNHDA and CDR2 SQIVND (reference sequence). Trimming stripped 6 bases from V and 0 bases from J, with 12 bases between. The CDR3 spans 14 residues. Using immunoSEQ multiplex PCR, the repertoire was profiled, and TCRdb retains in-frame clones only, with some absent. The sample has 150,000 to 200,000 clones; less than 95% are singletons. This clonotype was sampled from an adult in good health. The material sequenced was peripheral blood, taken on day 0 of AZD1222 vaccination. The chain recombines TRBV19 with TRBJ2-7; D unclear. The CDR3 DNA reads as TGTGCCAGTAGATGGCAGGCAACCTCCTACGAGCAGTACTTC. Its protein product is CASRWQATSYEQYF. Based on the CDR3 plus reference TRBV19 and TRBJ2-7, the full variable domain is DGGITQSPKYLFRKEGQNVTLSCEQNLNHDAMYWYRQDPGQGLRLIYYSQIVNDFQKGDIAEGYSVSREKKESFPLTVTSAQKNPTAFYLCASRWQATSYEQYFGPGTRLTVT.